The 22 T cell receptor beta chains presented below share a single source sample, sequenced in a study of cytomegalovirus exposure and HLA in healthy donors. In the PCR, 60 Vbeta and 13 Jbeta primers were used. Profiled with immunoSEQ multiplex PCR; TCRdb holds only in-frame clones, not every one. This sample has about 120,000 clones; 65% to 90% occur once, and the top ten carry less than 2.5%. Sequencing was done on a sample of PBMCs. The receptors originated from a woman aged 40-49 years in good health and CMV-seronegative.

The J gene is TRBJ1-1, the V gene TRBV12-5, with 8 bases lining up with TRBD1. Germline V gene lookup returns CDR1 LGHNT and CDR2 FRNRAP. Trimming at V came to 4 bases and at J to 3 bases, leaving 7 bases not matched to a gene. The CDR3 has 15 residues. The CDR3 loop reads CASGWSGGAYTEAFF. The CDR3 nucleotides are TGTGCTAGTGGTTGGTCAGGGGGCGCTTACACTGAAGCTTTCTTT.

The V gene is TRBV2, the J gene TRBJ1-2; a weak D match, TRBD1 (6 bases). Trimming removed 1 base at V and 2 bases at J, with 14 bases between. Germline V gene lookup returns CDR1 SNHLY and CDR2 FYNNEI. The CDR3 covers 16 residues. The CDR3 DNA is TGTGCCAGCAGTGAAGGTTATCAGGGGATCAACTATGGCTACACCTTC. Encoded protein: CASSEGYQGINYGYTF. The full variable domain, rest sourced from reference TRBV2 and TRBJ1-2, is EPEVTQTPSHQVTQMGQEVILRCVPISNHLYFYWYRQILGQKVEFLVSFYNNEISEKSEIFDDQFSVERPDGSNFTLKIRSTKLEDSAMYFCASSEGYQGINYGYTFGSGTRLTVV.

The rearrangement links TRBV5-1 to TRBJ2-3; perhaps TRBD2 as D (6 bases). This CDR3 has 14 amino acids. V was clipped by 4 bases and J by 3 bases, with 12 bases between them. Germline-derived CDR1 and CDR2 are SGHRS and YFSETQ. As DNA, the CDR3 is TGCGCCAGCAGCCGGCGGGGTGGAACAGATACGCAGTATTTT. This sequence encodes CASSRRGGTDTQYF.

The V gene is TRBV27, the J gene TRBJ2-6, with D possibly TRBD2 on 5 matching bases. The length of the CDR3 is 18 residues. Looked up from germline, CDR1 is MNHEY and CDR2 is SMNVEV (reference sequence). The V end was cut by 4 bases, the J end by 0 bases, with 16 bases between. The CDR3 DNA sequence: TGTGCCAGCAGTTCTTCTAGCTGGACCACCTCTGGGGCCAACGTCCTGACTTTC. This translates into CASSSSSWTTSGANVLTF.

V usage is TRBV15 and J usage is TRBJ2-3, with unresolved D. CDR3 length: 13 residues. V gave up 0 bases and J gave up 7 bases, with 8 bases separating them. Germline V CDR1 and CDR2: LNHNV, YYDKDF (reference sequence). CDR3 DNA sequence: TGTGCCACCAGCAGAGATCCCCCTAATACGCAGTATTTT. It is translated as CATSRDPPNTQYF.

This chain uses TRBV5-1 with TRBJ2-1; TRBD2 matches at 10 bases. V gave up 3 bases and J gave up 9 bases; unmatched junction bases: 15. Germline CDR1 reads SGHRS; CDR2 reads YFSETQ. The CDR3 totals 17 residues. The CDR3 protein is CASSYRSQRGGLSEQFF. CDR3 nucleotide sequence: TGCGCCAGCAGCTATCGGTCACAGCGGGGGGGCCTCAGTGAGCAGTTCTTC. Full variable domain (outside the CDR3, taken from reference TRBV5-1 and TRBJ2-1): KAGVTQTPRYLIKTRGQQVTLSCSPISGHRSVSWYQQTPGQGLQFLFEYFSETQRNKGNFPGRFSGRQFSNSRSEMNVSTLELGDSALYLCASSYRSQRGGLSEQFFGPGTRLTVL.

This clone was seen a handful of times. This CDR3 is CASSPPGGFTYEQYF. As DNA, the CDR3 is TGTGCCAGCAGCCCCCCGGGGGGGTTCACCTACGAGCAGTACTTC. V and J are TRBV5-6 and TRBJ2-7, with 8 positions matching TRBD2. CDR3 length: 15 amino acids. The germline V gene encodes CDR1 SGHDT and CDR2 YYEEEE. The V and J ends lost 4 bases and 2 bases, in that order; junction bases with no gene match: 8. The entire variable domain, with the rest obtained from reference TRBV5-6 and TRBJ2-7, is as follows: DAGVTQSPTHLIKTRGQQVTLRCSPKSGHDTVSWYQQALGQGPQFIFQYYEEEERQRGNFPDRFSGHQFPNYSSELNVNALLLGDSALYLCASSPPGGFTYEQYFGPGTRLTVT.

The rearrangement joins TRBV4-1 to TRBJ2-5; TRBD1 might be the D (6 bases). With 0 bases removed from V and 5 bases from J, the gap between germline ends came to 13 bases. Germline V CDR1 and CDR2: MGHRA, YSYEKL. This CDR3 has 15 amino acids. CDR3 in DNA: TGCGCCAGCAGCCAAGACCAAGGGGGTTCGGAGACCCAGTACTTC. Translation gives CASSQDQGGSETQYF.

The V gene is TRBV2, the J gene TRBJ2-5; D not resolved. This CDR3 contains 16 residues. From germline, CDR1 is SNHLY and CDR2 FYNNEI. The ends were cut back, 6 bases at V and 4 bases at J, with 21 bases in the middle. The DNA of the CDR3 is TGTGCCAGCAGAGACTTGCGCCCTGCCTTCGGAGAGACCCAGTACTTC. This codes for CASRDLRPAFGETQYF. The variable domain in full, completed from reference TRBV2 and TRBJ2-5, reads EPEVTQTPSHQVTQMGQEVILRCVPISNHLYFYWYRQILGQKVEFLVSFYNNEISEKSEIFDDQFSVERPDGSNFTLKIRSTKLEDSAMYFCASRDLRPAFGETQYFGPGTRLLVL.

V gene TRBV28 combines with J gene TRBJ1-2; 7 nucleotides line up with TRBD1. The CDR3 spans 13 residues. The germline V gene has CDR1 MDHEN and CDR2 SYDVKM. V was pared by 3 bases and J by 4 bases, with 2 bases of the junction left unmatched. In nucleotides, the CDR3 is TGTGCCAGCAGTTTGTGGGACAGCTATGGCTACACCTTC. Its translation is CASSLWDSYGYTF.

This sequence joins TRBV11-1 and TRBJ1-1, with 8 bases matching TRBD1. The CDR3 runs to 14 residues. Germline V gene lookup returns CDR1 SGHAT and CDR2 FQDESV (reference sequence). Germline trimming cut 2 bases from V and 4 bases from J; bases unmatched to any gene: 3. The CDR3 is CASSLNTGGTEAFF. The CDR3 DNA is TGTGCCAGCAGCTTAAACACAGGGGGCACTGAAGCTTTCTTT.

Turning to this clone: Germline and junction disagree at one end, which may indicate a read error. The chain is built from TRBV7-9 and TRBJ2-5; 14 bases are shared with TRBD2. Germline V gene data show CDR1 as SEHNR and CDR2 as FQNEAQ (reference sequence). There are 17 residues in the CDR3. CDR3 in amino acids: CSSSLVGLAGVLETQYF. The CDR3 DNA reads as TGTTCCAGCAGCTTAGTGGGACTAGCGGGAGTATTAGAGACCCAGTACTTC.

The table lists this clone with a few counts. The chain has TRBV6-1 and TRBJ1-5, with D possibly matching TRBD1 (6 bases). V gave up 1 base and J gave up 1 base, with 8 bases separating them. The CDR3 spans 15 residues. Per germline, CDR1 MNHNS and CDR2 SASEGT. The DNA for the CDR3 is TGTGCCAGCAGTGAAGTTGGGGGCAGCAATCAGCCCCAGCATTTT. This encodes CASSEVGGSNQPQHF.

The sample holds a few counts of this clone. This specimen includes other DNA sequences encoding the same CDR3. The gene calls are TRBV28 and TRBJ2-5, with 9 bases that match TRBD1. V lost 5 bases to trimming and J lost 1 base; unmatched junction nucleotides: 8. Germline-derived CDR1 and CDR2 are MDHEN and SYDVKM. The CDR3 contains 16 residues. CDR3 in DNA: TGTGCCAGCAGTCCACAGGGGGCGAGGGTCCAAGAGACCCAGTACTTC. The encoded protein is CASSPQGARVQETQYF.

This chain links TRBV5-5 with TRBJ1-5, with TRBD1 matching over 7 bases. From germline, CDR1 is SGHKS and CDR2 YYEKEE (reference sequence). Trimming took 0 bases from V and 2 from J; bases not matched to a gene: 8. This CDR3 has 17 amino acids. The CDR3 loop is CASSLGDRSLGNQPQHF. The CDR3 DNA reads TGTGCCAGCAGCTTGGGGGACAGATCTTTGGGCAATCAGCCCCAGCATTTT.

In DNA, the CDR3 is TGTGCCAGCAGCTTACTTAGGGGGGGAGCAACTAATGAAAAACTGTTTTTT. This gives the protein CASSLLRGGATNEKLFF. The gene calls are TRBV7-9 and TRBJ1-4; D might be TRBD1 (6 bases). The germline gives CDR1 SEHNR, CDR2 FQNEAQ (reference sequence). The V end lost 2 bases, the J end lost 0 bases, and 13 bases lay between the germline ends. CDR3 size: 17 residues.

The chain has TRBV4-1 and TRBJ2-1, with 10 bases lining up with TRBD2. Germline CDR1 reads MGHRA; CDR2 reads YSYEKL. V trimming: 3 bases; J trimming: 0 bases; junction bases outside the gene matches: 2. CDR3 size: 16 residues. The chain's CDR3 is CASSQERGGSYNEQFF. In DNA form, the CDR3 reads TGCGCCAGCAGCCAGGAGCGGGGGGGCTCCTACAATGAGCAGTTCTTC.

The chain employs TRBV7-3 and TRBJ2-3, with D possibly matching TRBD2 (6 bases). V lost 3 bases to trimming and J lost 2 bases, with 12 bases between them. Germline-derived CDR1 and CDR2 are SGHTA and FQGTGA. CDR3 length equals 15 residues. The CDR3 here is CASSLTGTPTDTQYF. The CDR3 DNA follows: TGTGCCAGCAGCTTGACCGGGACTCCCACAGATACGCAGTATTTT.

This chain connects TRBV5-4 to TRBJ2-5; tentative D call: TRBD1 (6 bases). The CDR3 contains 16 residues. CDR1 and CDR2 from the germline V gene are SGHNT and YYREEE (reference sequence). V was shortened by 4 bases and J by 2 bases, with 18 bases between the two germline ends. CDR3 region: CASSRHLQGRQETQYF. CDR3 in DNA: TGTGCCAGCAGCCGTCACCTACAGGGTAGGCAAGAGACCCAGTACTTC.

The CDR3, as DNA: TGTGCCAGCAGGGCGGGACCGCCGAACACTGAAGCTTTCTTT. Translated, it gives CASRAGPPNTEAFF. This chain joins TRBV27 and TRBJ1-1; perhaps TRBD1 as D (5 bases). V lost 6 bases and J lost 1, with 12 bases in between. The CDR3 is 14 residues long. Germline V gives CDR1 MNHEY, CDR2 SMNVEV (reference sequence).

This chain links TRBV15 with TRBJ2-1; tentative D call: TRBD2 (5 bases). V dropped 0 bases and J dropped 12 bases, with 12 bases sitting between them. The CDR3 sequence is 13 residues long. Germline CDR1 LNHNV, CDR2 YYDKDF (reference sequence). In DNA, the CDR3 is TGTGCCACCAGCAGAGATAGCCTAGCAGCGCAGTTCTTC. As protein: CATSRDSLAAQFF. The full variable domain, in which reference TRBV15 and TRBJ2-1 provide the parts outside the CDR3, is DAMVIQNPRYQVTQFGKPVTLSCSQTLNHNVMYWYQQKSSQAPKLLFHYYDKDFNNEADTPDNFQSRRPNTSFCFLDIRSPGLGDTAMYLCATSRDSLAAQFFGPGTRLTVL.

This clone was detected only a few times. This sequence joins TRBV6-1 and TRBJ1-1, with a tentative D call TRBD1 (6 bases). The CDR3 has 15 amino acids. The germline V and J ends were trimmed by 4 bases and 2 bases, with 14 bases remaining between them. Germline V gene lookup returns CDR1 MNHNS and CDR2 SASEGT. The DNA of the CDR3 is TGTGCCAGCAGTGCAACAGGGTTCGGAAACACTGAAGCTTTCTTT. It encodes CASSATGFGNTEAFF.